Reported below is one T cell receptor beta chain. This entry comes from a study of cytomegalovirus exposure and HLA in healthy donors. The PCR ran on 60 Vbeta and 13 Jbeta primers. Only in-frame clones appear in the TCRdb table, and some are missing; sequencing was by immunoSEQ multiplex PCR. Seen here are roughly 130,000 clones, approximately 61% observed once, and the top ten hold roughly 1.6%. From germline, CDR1 is SGHDT and CDR2 YYEEEE. The CDR3 totals 14 residues. V lost 7 bases to trimming and J lost 4 bases, with 18 bases between them. This clonotype was sampled from a man aged 25 to 45 in good health and CMV-seropositive. Sequencing was performed on PBMCs. The chain links TRBV5-6 to TRBJ2-7; D uncertain. The DNA for the CDR3 is TGTGCCAGCCGGCGTGGGCAGACCCCTTACGAGCAGTACTTC. Its translation: CASRRGQTPYEQYF.